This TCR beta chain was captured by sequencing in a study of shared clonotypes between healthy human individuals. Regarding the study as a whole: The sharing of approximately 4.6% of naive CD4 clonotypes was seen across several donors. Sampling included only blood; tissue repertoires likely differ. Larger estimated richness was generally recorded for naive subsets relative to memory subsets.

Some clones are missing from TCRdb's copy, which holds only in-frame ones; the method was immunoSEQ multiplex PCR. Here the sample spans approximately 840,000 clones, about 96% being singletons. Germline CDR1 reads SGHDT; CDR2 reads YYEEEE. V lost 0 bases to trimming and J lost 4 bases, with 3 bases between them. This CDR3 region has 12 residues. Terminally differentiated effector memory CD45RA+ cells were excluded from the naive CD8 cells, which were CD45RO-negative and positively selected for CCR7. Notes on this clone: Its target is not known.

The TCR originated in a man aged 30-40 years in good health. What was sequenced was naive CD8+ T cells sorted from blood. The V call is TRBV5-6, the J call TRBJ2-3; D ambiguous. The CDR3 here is CASSLASDTQYF. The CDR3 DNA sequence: TGTGCCAGCAGCTTGGCCTCAGATACGCAGTATTTT. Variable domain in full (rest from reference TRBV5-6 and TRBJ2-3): DAGVTQSPTHLIKTRGQQVTLRCSPKSGHDTVSWYQQALGQGPQFIFQYYEEEERQRGNFPDRFSGHQFPNYSSELNVNALLLGDSALYLCASSLASDTQYFGPGTRLTVL.